The T cell receptor (beta chain) described here comes from a study of blood T cell repertoires in COVID-19. The protocol was immunoSEQ multiplex PCR, while the TCRdb copy is restricted to in-frame clones and leaves out a portion. In the table there are around 130,000 clones, around 89% of which are singletons. CDR3 length: 14 amino acids. V was pared by 6 bases and J by 2 bases, with 2 bases of the junction left unmatched. Germline V lookup: CDR1 MNHEY, CDR2 SVGAGI. Note on this clone: Other DNA sequences in this specimen translate into the identical CDR3.

The TCR was taken from an older man with active or convalescent COVID-19. Sequenced: peripheral blood. The chain uses TRBV6-5 and TRBJ2-5, with 11 bases matching TRBD2. CDR3 sequence: CASRLAGGQETQYF. CDR3 in DNA: TGTGCCAGCAGATTAGCGGGAGGGCAAGAGACCCAGTACTTC.